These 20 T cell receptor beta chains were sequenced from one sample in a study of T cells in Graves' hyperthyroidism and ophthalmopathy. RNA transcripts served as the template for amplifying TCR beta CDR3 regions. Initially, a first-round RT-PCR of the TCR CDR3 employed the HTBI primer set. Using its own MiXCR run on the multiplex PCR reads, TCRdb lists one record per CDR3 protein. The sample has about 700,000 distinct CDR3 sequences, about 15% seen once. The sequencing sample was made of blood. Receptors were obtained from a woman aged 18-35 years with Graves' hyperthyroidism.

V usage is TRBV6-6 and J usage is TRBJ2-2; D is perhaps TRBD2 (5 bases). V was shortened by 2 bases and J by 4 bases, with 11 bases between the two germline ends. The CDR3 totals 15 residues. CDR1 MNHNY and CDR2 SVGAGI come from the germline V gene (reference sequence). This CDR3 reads CASSYTGIATGELFF. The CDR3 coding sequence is TGTGCCAGCAGTTACACGGGGATTGCCACCGGGGAGCTGTTTTTT.

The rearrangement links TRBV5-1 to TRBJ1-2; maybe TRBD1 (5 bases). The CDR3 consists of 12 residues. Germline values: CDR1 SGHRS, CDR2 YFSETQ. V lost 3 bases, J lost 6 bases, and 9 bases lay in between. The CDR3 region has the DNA TGCGCCAGCAGCTGGGACGGAGATGGCTACACCTTC. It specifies CASSWDGDGYTF.

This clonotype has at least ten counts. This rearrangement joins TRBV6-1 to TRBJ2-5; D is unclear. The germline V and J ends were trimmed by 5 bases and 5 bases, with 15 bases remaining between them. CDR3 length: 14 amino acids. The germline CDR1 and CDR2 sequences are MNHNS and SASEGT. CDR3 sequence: CASSPSVSTETQYF. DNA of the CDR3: TGTGCCAGCAGTCCTTCTGTGTCTACTGAGACCCAGTACTTC.

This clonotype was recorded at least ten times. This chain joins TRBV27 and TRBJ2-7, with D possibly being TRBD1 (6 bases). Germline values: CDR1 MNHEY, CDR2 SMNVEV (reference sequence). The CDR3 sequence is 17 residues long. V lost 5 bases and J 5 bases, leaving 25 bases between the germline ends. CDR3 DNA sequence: TGTGCCAGCAGTCTTAAACCGACAGGTCTAATTAGGGACGAGCAGTACTTC. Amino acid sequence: CASSLKPTGLIRDEQYF.

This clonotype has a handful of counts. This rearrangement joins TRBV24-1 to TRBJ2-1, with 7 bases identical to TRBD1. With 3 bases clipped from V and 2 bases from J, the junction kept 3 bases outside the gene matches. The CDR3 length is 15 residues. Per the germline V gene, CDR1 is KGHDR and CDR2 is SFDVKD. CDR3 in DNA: TGTGCCACCAGTGATGAGGGACAGACCTACAATGAGCAGTTCTTC. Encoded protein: CATSDEGQTYNEQFF.

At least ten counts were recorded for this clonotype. The CDR3 sequence is CSAPQRREVTDTQYF. CDR3 nucleotides: TGCAGTGCCCCCCAGCGGCGGGAGGTGACAGATACGCAGTATTTT. The gene calls are TRBV20-1 and TRBJ2-3; TRBD2 matches at 8 bases. Germline V CDR1 and CDR2: DFQATT, SNEGSKA (reference sequence). V was pared by 6 bases and J by 3 bases, with 11 bases of the junction left unmatched. This CDR3 contains 15 residues.

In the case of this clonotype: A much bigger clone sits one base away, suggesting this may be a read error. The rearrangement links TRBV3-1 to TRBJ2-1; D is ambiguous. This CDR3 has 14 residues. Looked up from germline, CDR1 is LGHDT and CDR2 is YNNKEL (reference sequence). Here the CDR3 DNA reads TGTGCCGGCAGCCAATTGGACCCATACAATGAGCAGTTCTTC. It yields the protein CAGSQLDPYNEQFF.

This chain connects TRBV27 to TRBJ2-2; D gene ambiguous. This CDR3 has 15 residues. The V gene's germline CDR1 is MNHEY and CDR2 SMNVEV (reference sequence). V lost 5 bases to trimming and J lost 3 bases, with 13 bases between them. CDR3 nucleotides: TGTGCCAGCAGTCCGCACCGTCAGGACACCGGGGAGCTGTTTTTT. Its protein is CASSPHRQDTGELFF.

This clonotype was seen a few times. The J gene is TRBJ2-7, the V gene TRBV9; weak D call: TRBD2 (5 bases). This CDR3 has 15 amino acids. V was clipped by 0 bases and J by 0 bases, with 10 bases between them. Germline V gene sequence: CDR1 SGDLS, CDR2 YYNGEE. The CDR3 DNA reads TGTGCCAGCAGCGTAGCAGACTATACCTCCTACGAGCAGTACTTC. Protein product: CASSVADYTSYEQYF.

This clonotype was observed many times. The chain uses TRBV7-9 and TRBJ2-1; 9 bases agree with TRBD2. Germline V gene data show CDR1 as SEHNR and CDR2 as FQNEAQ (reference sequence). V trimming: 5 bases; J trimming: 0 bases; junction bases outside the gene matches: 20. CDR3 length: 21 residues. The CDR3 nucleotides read TGTGCCAGCAGCGTCAACAGGAGGAGGTCTAGCGGGATAAGCTCCTACAATGAGCAGTTCTTC. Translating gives CASSVNRRRSSGISSYNEQFF.

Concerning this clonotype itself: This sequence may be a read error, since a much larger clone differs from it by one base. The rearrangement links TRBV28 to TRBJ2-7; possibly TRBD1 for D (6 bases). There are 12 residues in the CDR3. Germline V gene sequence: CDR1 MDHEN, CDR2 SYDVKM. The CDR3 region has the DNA TGTGCCAGCAGGGACAGCACCTACGAGCAGCACTTC. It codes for CASRDSTYEQHF.

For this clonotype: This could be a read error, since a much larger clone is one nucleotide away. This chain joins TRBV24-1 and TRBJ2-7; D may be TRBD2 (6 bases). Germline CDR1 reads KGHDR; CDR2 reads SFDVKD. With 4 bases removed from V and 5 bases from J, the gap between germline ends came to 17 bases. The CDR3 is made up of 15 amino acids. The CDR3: CATSDPGRGINEQYV. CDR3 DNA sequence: TGTGCCACCAGTGACCCGGGACGGGGGATCAACGAGCAGTACGTC.

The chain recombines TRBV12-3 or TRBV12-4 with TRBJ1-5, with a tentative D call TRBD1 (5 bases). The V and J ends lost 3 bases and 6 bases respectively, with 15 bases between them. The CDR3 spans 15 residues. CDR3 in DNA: TGTGCCAGCAGTTTTCTGTCGGGGGTAGGTCAGCCCCAGCATTTT. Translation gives CASSFLSGVGQPQHF.

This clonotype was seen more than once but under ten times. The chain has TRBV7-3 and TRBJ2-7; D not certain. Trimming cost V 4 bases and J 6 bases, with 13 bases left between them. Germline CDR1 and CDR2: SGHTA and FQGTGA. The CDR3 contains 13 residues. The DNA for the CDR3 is TGTGCCAGCAGCTCCAACCGAAGAGGCGAGCAGTACTTC. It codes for CASSSNRRGEQYF.

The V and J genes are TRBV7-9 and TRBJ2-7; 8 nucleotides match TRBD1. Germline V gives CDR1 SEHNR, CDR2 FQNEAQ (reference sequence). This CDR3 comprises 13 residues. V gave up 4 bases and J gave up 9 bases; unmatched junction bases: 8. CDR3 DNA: TGTGCCAGCAGCTCTAGGACAGGGTCGGCGCAGTACTTC. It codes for CASSSRTGSAQYF.

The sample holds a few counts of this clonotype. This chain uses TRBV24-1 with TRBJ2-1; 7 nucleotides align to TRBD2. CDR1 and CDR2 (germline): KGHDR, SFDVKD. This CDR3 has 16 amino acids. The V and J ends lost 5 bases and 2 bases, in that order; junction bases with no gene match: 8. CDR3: CATSGPGGGAYNEQFF. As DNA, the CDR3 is TGTGCCACCAGTGGCCCGGGGGGTGGTGCCTACAATGAGCAGTTCTTC.

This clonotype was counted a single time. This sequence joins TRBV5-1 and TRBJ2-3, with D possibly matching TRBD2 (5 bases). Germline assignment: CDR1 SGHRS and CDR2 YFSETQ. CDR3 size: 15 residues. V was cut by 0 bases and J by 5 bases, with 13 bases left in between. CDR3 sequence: CASSLGGLDQDTQYF. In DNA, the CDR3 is TGCGCCAGCAGCTTGGGCGGACTCGATCAAGATACGCAGTATTTT.

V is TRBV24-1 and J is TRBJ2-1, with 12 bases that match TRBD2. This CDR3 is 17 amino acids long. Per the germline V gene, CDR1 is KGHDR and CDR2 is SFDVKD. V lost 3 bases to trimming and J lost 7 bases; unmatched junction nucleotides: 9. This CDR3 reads CATSDLSSGRALNEQFF. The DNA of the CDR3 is TGTGCCACCAGTGATCTCTCTAGCGGGAGGGCCTTGAATGAGCAGTTCTTC.

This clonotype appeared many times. The CDR3 here is CASSFRTSGSRRDEQFF. In nucleotides, the CDR3 is TGTGCCAGCAGTTTTAGGACTAGCGGGAGCAGGAGGGATGAGCAGTTCTTC. V is TRBV6-1 and J is TRBJ2-1; TRBD2 matches at 13 bases. Germline V CDR1 and CDR2: MNHNS, SASEGT. The CDR3 is made up of 17 amino acids. V gave up 5 bases and J gave up 8 bases; unmatched junction bases: 12.

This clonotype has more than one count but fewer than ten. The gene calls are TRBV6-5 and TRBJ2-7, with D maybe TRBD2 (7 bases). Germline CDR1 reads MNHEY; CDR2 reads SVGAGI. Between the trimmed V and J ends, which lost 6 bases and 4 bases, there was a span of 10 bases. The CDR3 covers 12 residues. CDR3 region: CASRRGGYEQYF. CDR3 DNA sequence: TGTGCCAGCAGAAGGGGGGGATACGAGCAGTACTTC.